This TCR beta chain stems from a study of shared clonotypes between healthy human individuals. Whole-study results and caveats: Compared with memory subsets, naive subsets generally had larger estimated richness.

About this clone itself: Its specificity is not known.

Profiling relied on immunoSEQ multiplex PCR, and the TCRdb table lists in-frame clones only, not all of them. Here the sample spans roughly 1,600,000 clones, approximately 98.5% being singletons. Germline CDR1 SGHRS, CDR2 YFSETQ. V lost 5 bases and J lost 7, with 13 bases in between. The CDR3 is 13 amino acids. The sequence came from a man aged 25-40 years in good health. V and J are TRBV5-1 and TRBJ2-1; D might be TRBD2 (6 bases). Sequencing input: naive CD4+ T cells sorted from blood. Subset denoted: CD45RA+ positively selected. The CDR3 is CASRWEVLNEQFF. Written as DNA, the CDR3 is TGCGCCAGCAGATGGGAGGTTCTGAATGAGCAGTTCTTC.